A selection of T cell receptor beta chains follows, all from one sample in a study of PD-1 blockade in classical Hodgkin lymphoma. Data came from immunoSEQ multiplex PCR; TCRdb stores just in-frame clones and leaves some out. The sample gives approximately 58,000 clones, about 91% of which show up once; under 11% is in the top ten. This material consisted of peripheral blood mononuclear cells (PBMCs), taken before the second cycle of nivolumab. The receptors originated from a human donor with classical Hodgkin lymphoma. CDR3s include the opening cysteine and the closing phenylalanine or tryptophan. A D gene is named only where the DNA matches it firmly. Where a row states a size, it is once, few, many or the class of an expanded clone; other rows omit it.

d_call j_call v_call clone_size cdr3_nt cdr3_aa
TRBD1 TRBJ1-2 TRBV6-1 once TGTGCCAGCAGTGGGCTTTCCGGGACAGGGGGCAAAGGGAATGGCTACACCTTC CASSGLSGTGGKGNGYTF
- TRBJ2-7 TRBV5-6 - TGTGCCAGCAGCCACATTGGGGGTGGCGAGCAGTACTTC CASSHIGGGEQYF
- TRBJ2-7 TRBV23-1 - TGCGCCAGCAGTCTCCGGGCAGGGCGGATTTCGGACTACGAGCAGTACTTC CASSLRAGRISDYEQYF
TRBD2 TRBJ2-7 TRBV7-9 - TGTGCCAGCAGCTCAATAGCGGGGACCTACGAGCAGTACTTC CASSSIAGTYEQYF
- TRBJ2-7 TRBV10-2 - TGCGCCAGCAGTGACACCTACGAGCAGTACTTC CASSDTYEQYF
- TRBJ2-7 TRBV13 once TGTGCCAGCAAGGTCCACTACGAGCAGTACTTC CASKVHYEQYF
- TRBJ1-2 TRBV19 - TGTGCCAGTAGGTTCGACACGATCGTTAACTATGGCTACACCTTC CASRFDTIVNYGYTF
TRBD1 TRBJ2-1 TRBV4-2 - TGTGCCAGCAGCCAAGTAGGCCAGGGGGCTTCGGGGAATGAGCAGTTCTTC CASSQVGQGASGNEQFF
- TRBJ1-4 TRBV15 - TGTGCCACCAGCAGAGACCTTCAGGGCTGGGATAATGAAAAACTGTTTTTT CATSRDLQGWDNEKLFF
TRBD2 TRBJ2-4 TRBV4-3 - TGCGCCAGCAGCCAGCTCCCAACTAGCGGGGAGGAAAACATTCAGTACTTC CASSQLPTSGEENIQYF
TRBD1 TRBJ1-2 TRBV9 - TGTGCCAGCAGGGCCGGGACAGGGAACATAGACTATGGCTACACCTTC CASRAGTGNIDYGYTF
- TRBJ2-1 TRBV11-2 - TGTGCCAGCAGCCGACCAGGCCCGGACAAGGGCAAAGAGTATACTGAGCAGTTCTTC CASSRPGPDKGKEYTEQFF
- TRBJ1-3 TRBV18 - TGTGCCTCCCCTGGGACCGCTGGAAACACCATATATTTT CASPGTAGNTIYF
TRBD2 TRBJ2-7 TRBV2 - TGTGCCAGCAGTGAAGGTCGGGAGGGGGGCTACGAGCAGTACTTC CASSEGREGGYEQYF
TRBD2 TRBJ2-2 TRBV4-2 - TGTGCCAGCAGCCAAGAAGGGATTAGCGGGCGAGAGGGGACTACCGGGGAGCTGTTTTTT CASSQEGISGREGTTGELFF
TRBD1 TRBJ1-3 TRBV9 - TGTGCCAGCAGCACGGGACAGGGCCGAGGAAACACCATATATTTT CASSTGQGRGNTIYF
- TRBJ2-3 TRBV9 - TGTGCCAGCAGCGTGTTTTATGGCGGGGTCGGAGATACGCAGTATTTT CASSVFYGGVGDTQYF
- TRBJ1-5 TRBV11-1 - TGTGCCAGCAGCTTGAGAAGGAATCAGCCCCAGCATTTT CASSLRRNQPQHF
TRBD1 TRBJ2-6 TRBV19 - TGTGCCAGTAGTTTCACCGTGACAGGGTTGGCTGGGGCCAACGTCCTGACTTTC CASSFTVTGLAGANVLTF
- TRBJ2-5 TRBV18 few TGTGCCAGCTCTGGCCTAATGGAGACCCAGTACTTC CASSGLMETQYF
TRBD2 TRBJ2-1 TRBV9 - TGTGCCAGCACCCCAGCGGGAGGGCCGGGACACGAGCAGTTCTTC CASTPAGGPGHEQFF
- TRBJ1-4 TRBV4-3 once TGCGCCAGCAGCCAAGACGATCCTCGCGCAACTAATGAAAAACTGTTTTTT CASSQDDPRATNEKLFF
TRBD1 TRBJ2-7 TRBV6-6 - TGTGCCAGCAGGCTAACAGGGGGTTCCTACGAGCAGTACTTC CASRLTGGSYEQYF
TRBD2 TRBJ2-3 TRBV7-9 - TGTGCCAGCAGCCTAACGCCCGCGGGAGGGTATCCTGATACGCAGTATTTT CASSLTPAGGYPDTQYF
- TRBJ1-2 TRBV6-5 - TGTGCCAGCAGTTACTCGGACAGCTATGGCTACACCTTC CASSYSDSYGYTF
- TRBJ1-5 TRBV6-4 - TGTGCCCTACGGGGGACCCGTCAGCCCCAGCATTTT CALRGTRQPQHF
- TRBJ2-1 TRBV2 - TGTGCCAGCAGTAGGACAGGGAGGGAATACAATGAGCAGTTCTTC CASSRTGREYNEQFF
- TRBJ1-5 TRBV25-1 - TGTGCCAGCATGGGATCGGGAACCAGCCTCGGGCCCCAGCATTTT CASMGSGTSLGPQHF
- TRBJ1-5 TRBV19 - TGTGCCAGTAGCCTCGGGAGATATAGCAATCAGCCCCAGCATTTT CASSLGRYSNQPQHF
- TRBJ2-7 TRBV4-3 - TGCGCCAGCAGCCAAGATCGGTTTAGGGTGAACGAGCAGTACTTC CASSQDRFRVNEQYF
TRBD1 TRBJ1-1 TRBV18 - TGTGCCAGCTCACATGACAGGACAGGCACTGAAGCTTTCTTT CASSHDRTGTEAFF
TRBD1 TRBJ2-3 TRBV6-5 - TGTGCCAGCAGTCGACAGGGGGCGGATACGCAGTATTTT CASSRQGADTQYF
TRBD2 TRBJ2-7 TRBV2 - TGTGCCAGCAGTGAATGGGACCTTAGCGGGGGGCACTACGAGCAGTACTTC CASSEWDLSGGHYEQYF
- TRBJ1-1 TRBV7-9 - TGTGCCAGCAGCCCTCCGGGGGTGGGTATGAACACTGAAGCTTTCTTT CASSPPGVGMNTEAFF
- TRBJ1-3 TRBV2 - TGTGCCAGCAGTACCACAGTGAACACCATATATTTT CASSTTVNTIYF
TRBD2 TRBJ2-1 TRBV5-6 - TGTGCCAGCAGCTTAAAGACTAGCGGGGCGACCTCCTACAATGAGCAGTTCTTC CASSLKTSGATSYNEQFF
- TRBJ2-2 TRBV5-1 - TGCGCCAGCAGCCAGGGTCCCGGGGAGCTGTTTTTT CASSQGPGELFF
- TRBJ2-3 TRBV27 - TGTGCCAGCAGAATTAGCACAGATACGCAGTATTTT CASRISTDTQYF
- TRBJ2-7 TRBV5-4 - TGTGCCAGCAGCTTCCTGGGGACTCCTGCCTACGAGCAGTACTTC CASSFLGTPAYEQYF
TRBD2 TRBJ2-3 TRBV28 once TGTGCCAGCAGTTTTATATTCAGTAGGCGGGAGGGTGATGCAGATACGCAGTATTTT CASSFIFSRREGDADTQYF
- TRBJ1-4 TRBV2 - TGTGCCAGCAGTATGACCACAACTAATGAAAAACTGTTTTTT CASSMTTTNEKLFF
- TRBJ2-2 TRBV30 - TGTGCCTGGAGTCCAACAATGGGAGGGGAGCTGTTTTTT CAWSPTMGGELFF
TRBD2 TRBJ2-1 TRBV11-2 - TGTGCCAGCAGCGAAAGACTAGCGGGGGGCTACAATGAGCAGTTCTTC CASSERLAGGYNEQFF
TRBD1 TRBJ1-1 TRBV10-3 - TGTGCCATCAGCCCGACAGGGAAGAACACTGAAGCTTTCTTT CAISPTGKNTEAFF
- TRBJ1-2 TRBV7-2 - TGTGCCAGCAGCTTATCCGGGGGACATTATGGCTACACCTTC CASSLSGGHYGYTF
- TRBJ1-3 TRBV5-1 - TGCGCCAGCAGCTTCGGGCCCGGGCTTGGAAACACCATATATTTT CASSFGPGLGNTIYF
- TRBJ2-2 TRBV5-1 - TGCGCCAGCAGCTTCGGCAGGGGGGGCGAATCCACCGGGGAGCTGTTTTTT CASSFGRGGESTGELFF
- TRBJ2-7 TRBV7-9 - TGTGCCAGCAGCCCGCTCACCTACGAGCAGTACTTC CASSPLTYEQYF
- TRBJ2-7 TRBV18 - TGTGCCAGCTCACCACTAGGCGGAAAGGCCTACGAGCAGTACTTC CASSPLGGKAYEQYF
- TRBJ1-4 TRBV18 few TGTGCCAGCTCACCAAGACCTACCATTGATGAAAAACTGTTTTTT CASSPRPTIDEKLFF
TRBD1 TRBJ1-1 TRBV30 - TGTGCCTGGAGTGGCAGGGGGGGAACTGAAGCTTTCTTT CAWSGRGGTEAFF
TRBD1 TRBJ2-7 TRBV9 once TGTGCCAGCAGCGTAGACAGGGGCGAGCAGTACTTC CASSVDRGEQYF
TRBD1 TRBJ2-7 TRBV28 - TGTGCCAGCAGTTTACCGGGGACAGGGGGTACCTACGAGCAGTACTTC CASSLPGTGGTYEQYF
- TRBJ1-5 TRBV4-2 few TGTGCCAGCAGCCCCCTAAGCAGCGGCAATCAGCCCCAGCATTTT CASSPLSSGNQPQHF
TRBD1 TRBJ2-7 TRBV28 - TGTGCCAGCAGTTCACCCGGGACAGGGGGCGATGAGCAGTACTTC CASSSPGTGGDEQYF
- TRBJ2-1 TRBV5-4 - TGTGCCAGCAGCTTTGGTGAGCAGTTCTTC CASSFGEQFF